This T cell receptor beta chain came from a study of blood T cell repertoires in COVID-19. Study-wide background: Nucleic acid was either cDNA or gDNA, and it came from T cells, B-cell-depleted T cells, or PBMCs.

Assay used: immunoSEQ multiplex PCR; TCRdb lists only in-frame clones, some missing. The repertoire holds about 150,000 clones, with 65% to 85% as singletons. Per the germline V gene, CDR1 is SEHNR and CDR2 is FQNEAQ (reference sequence). The CDR3 sequence is 14 residues long. V was shortened by 2 bases and J by 2 bases, with 7 bases between the two germline ends. This sequence originates from a woman aged 70-85 years who had recovered from COVID-19. The chain couples TRBV7-9 to TRBJ2-1; TRBD2 is a possible D gene (5 bases). Sequencing used peripheral blood. This CDR3 is CASSLNGAYNEQFF. The CDR3 DNA reads TGTGCCAGCAGCTTAAACGGGGCCTACAATGAGCAGTTCTTC.